This is a list of T cell receptor beta chains from one sample in a study of metastatic and nonmetastatic thyroid tumors. From the PCR reads, TCRdb re-called clones with MiXCR. This sample has around 12,000 clones; under 30% occur once, and the top ten carry around 21%. Sequencing was carried out using tumor tissue. The receptors come from a female donor with papillary thyroid cancer or a benign thyroid nodule (not recorded which). Some clones in this sample may be carry-over from other donors' samples. The CDR3 runs from the conserved cysteine through the conserved F or W. The order of the fields is D gene, CDR3 length, clone size, J gene, V gene, CDR3 DNA, CDR3 protein. The D gene is left open where the match is weak. Not all rows give a size; the values are once, few, many and, for expanded clones, a class.

NA	20	many	TRBJ1-6	TRBV19	TGTGCCAGTAGGATCACTGGACAGCCCACGAGGAGCTCCTATAATTCACCCCTCCACTTT	CASRITGQPTRSSYNSPLHF
TRBD1	17	many	TRBJ1-2	TRBV15	TGTGCCACCAGCAGCAAACCGGGACAGGGAACTTTCTATGGCTACACCTTC	CATSSKPGQGTFYGYTF
NA	14	medium-sized	TRBJ2-3	TRBV15	TGTGCCACCAGCAGAACCAGACACACAGATACGCAGTATTTT	CATSRTRHTDTQYF
NA	15	few	TRBJ1-6	TRBV4-3	TGCGCCAGCAGCCCCCTAGGTGGAAGCAATTCACCCCTCCACTTT	CASSPLGGSNSPLHF
TRBD1	13	many	TRBJ1-1	TRBV30	TGTGCCTGGGCAAGGACAGGGAATGACAAAGCTTTCTTT	CAWARTGNDKAFF
TRBD2	14	NA	TRBJ2-3	TRBV7-3	TGTGCCAGCAGCCCCCGGGGGGACACAGATACGCAGTATTTT	CASSPRGDTDTQYF
NA	16	NA	TRBJ2-3	TRBV12-3/TRBV12-4	TGTGCCAGCAGTCCGGGCGGGATGGGGAGAGTAGATACGCGGTATTTT	CASSPGGMGRVDTRYF
NA	14	medium-sized	TRBJ1-2	TRBV11-3	TGTGCCAGCAGCTCCGCCAGAGGAAACTATGGCTACACCTTC	CASSSARGNYGYTF
NA	15	many	TRBJ2-3	TRBV30	TGTGCCTGGAAGGAGGCTGCCCGGAGCACAGATACGCAGTATTTT	CAWKEAARSTDTQYF
TRBD2	17	medium-sized	TRBJ2-5	TRBV6-2/TRBV6-3	TGTGCCAGCAGTTACGAAGCTAGCGGGAGGGCCGGGGAGACCCAGTACTTC	CASSYEASGRAGETQYF
NA	14	medium-sized	TRBJ1-2	TRBV27	TGTGCCAGCAGGGGACCAGGAGTGGGCTATGGCTACACCTTC	CASRGPGVGYGYTF
NA	17	medium-sized	TRBJ2-7	TRBV9	TGTGCCAGCAGCGTAGATCCCGACCGGGACATGGCCTACGAGCAGTACTTC	CASSVDPDRDMAYEQYF
NA	14	NA	TRBJ2-7	TRBV5-1	TGCGCCAGCAGCTTGGAGGCCAGGGCCAACGAGCAGTACTTC	CASSLEARANEQYF
NA	13	few	TRBJ2-7	TRBV13	TGTGCCAGCAGCTTAGGGATCTCCTACGAGCAGTACTTC	CASSLGISYEQYF
NA	17	few	TRBJ2-1	TRBV6-2/TRBV6-3	TGTGCCAGCAGTTACTCCTCCCTTAACGGGGTCTACAATGAGCAGTTCTTC	CASSYSSLNGVYNEQFF
TRBD2	15	NA	TRBJ2-7	TRBV4-1	TGCGCCAGCAGCCAAGTAATAGGGGAGGGCTACGAGCAGTACTTC	CASSQVIGEGYEQYF
NA	14	NA	TRBJ1-5	TRBV29-1	TGCAGCGTGGCGGACACTAATAGCAATCAGCCCCAGCATTTT	CSVADTNSNQPQHF
TRBD2	16	many	TRBJ2-3	TRBV6-1	TGTGCCAGCAGTGGCAAGACTAGCGGAAACACAGATACGCAGTATTTT	CASSGKTSGNTDTQYF
TRBD2	15	medium-sized	TRBJ2-1	TRBV9	TGTGCCAGCAGCCCCACGGGAGGGGCCTACAATGAGCAGTTCTTC	CASSPTGGAYNEQFF
NA	13	NA	TRBJ1-2	TRBV11-2	TGTGCCAGCAGCTTAGACAGGGACTATGGCTACACCTTC	CASSLDRDYGYTF
NA	14	NA	TRBJ1-1	TRBV6-5	TGTGCCAGCAGTTACTCGAGCTGGGGGACTGAAGCTTTCTTT	CASSYSSWGTEAFF
NA	16	NA	TRBJ2-6	TRBV6-2/TRBV6-3	TGTGCCAGCAGTTACATTGGTGGCTCTGGGGCCAACGTCCTGACTTTC	CASSYIGGSGANVLTF
TRBD1	14	many	TRBJ1-4	TRBV6-1	TGTGCCAGTAGTTTACAGGGGGCGAGAGAAAAACTGTTTTTT	CASSLQGAREKLFF
NA	14	NA	TRBJ1-4	TRBV3-1	TGTGCCAGCAGCCAAGCTCTCCAGAATGAAAAACTGTTTTTT	CASSQALQNEKLFF
TRBD1	14	NA	TRBJ2-5	TRBV20-1	TGCAGTGCTAGAGCCGGGACAGGGCCGGAGACCCAGTACTTC	CSARAGTGPETQYF
NA	14	few	TRBJ1-1	TRBV6-1	TGTGCCAGCAGTGAGACAACAATGAACACTGAAGCTTTCTTT	CASSETTMNTEAFF
NA	15	many	TRBJ2-7	TRBV15	TGTGCCACCAGCTCTCCAGGACGCAGCTCCTACGAGCAGTACTTC	CATSSPGRSSYEQYF
NA	12	NA	TRBJ1-2	TRBV5-8	TGTGCCAGCAGCTTGAGGAAGGGTGGCTACACCTTC	CASSLRKGGYTF
NA	12	NA	TRBJ2-7	TRBV6-1	TGTGCCAGCCTTGGACCCCCCTACGAGCAGTACTTC	CASLGPPYEQYF
TRBD1	15	NA	TRBJ1-5	TRBV30	TGTGCCTGGAGTGCGGGGACAGGGAGCAATCAGCCCCAGCATTTT	CAWSAGTGSNQPQHF
TRBD2	13	once	TRBJ2-1	TRBV4-3	TGCGCCAGCAGCGCTAGCGGGAGTCGTGAGCAGTTCTTC	CASSASGSREQFF
TRBD1	14	NA	TRBJ2-7	TRBV11-3	TGTGCCAGCAGTCGTACGACAGGGTCCCACGAGCAGTACTTC	CASSRTTGSHEQYF
NA	13	NA	TRBJ2-7	TRBV11-2	TGTGCCAGCAGCCCGGCGGTGTACCACGAGCAGTACTTC	CASSPAVYHEQYF
NA	12	NA	TRBJ1-1	TRBV30	TGTGCCTGGAGGTATGGGGGCGCAGGGGCTTTCTTT	CAWRYGGAGAFF
NA	13	medium-sized	TRBJ2-7	TRBV20-1	TGCAGCATCTACTCCGGGCGATCCTACGAGCAGTACTTC	CSIYSGRSYEQYF
TRBD2	18	NA	TRBJ2-2	TRBV9	TGTGCCAGCAGCGTAGATATTCGGGACGGGAGGGTGACCGGGGAGCTGTTTTTT	CASSVDIRDGRVTGELFF
NA	14	few	TRBJ2-7	TRBV19	TGTGCCAGTGGAGGGGGCGCGGGAGGTTACGAGCAGTACTTC	CASGGGAGGYEQYF
NA	12	medium-sized	TRBJ2-7	TRBV2	TGTGCCAGCAGAGAGAGCTCCTACGAGCAGTACTTC	CASRESSYEQYF
TRBD1	14	NA	TRBJ2-7	TRBV6-1	TGTGCCAGCAATACCGGACAGGGTTCCTACGAGCAGTACTTC	CASNTGQGSYEQYF
NA	13	few	TRBJ1-1	TRBV12-3/TRBV12-4	TGTGCCAGCAGCCCCGGACAGTACGCTGAAGCTTTCTTT	CASSPGQYAEAFF
TRBD2	18	few	TRBJ2-3	TRBV9	TGTGCCAGCAGCGCACTAGCGGGAGCCCCGTCTAGCACAGATACGCAGTATTTT	CASSALAGAPSSTDTQYF
NA	15	many	TRBJ2-3	TRBV6-5	TGTGCCAGCAGTTACTCAGTCGGCTACACAGATACGCAGTATTTT	CASSYSVGYTDTQYF
TRBD2	17	NA	TRBJ2-6	TRBV20-1	TGCAGTGCTAGCGTCCTAGCGGGGGTCTCTGGGGCCAACGTCCTGACTTTC	CSASVLAGVSGANVLTF
TRBD2	16	medium-sized	TRBJ2-7	TRBV20-1	TGCAGTGCTTCAGTAGCGGGAGGGGTGTGGTCCTACGAGCAGTACTTC	CSASVAGGVWSYEQYF
NA	12	NA	TRBJ2-1	TRBV20-1	TGCAGTGCTAGAAGGGCTCACAATGAGCAGTTCTTC	CSARRAHNEQFF
TRBD2	15	medium-sized	TRBJ2-7	TRBV6-1	TGTGCCAGCAGTGAGATAGCGGGAGGACGCTACGAGCAGTACTTC	CASSEIAGGRYEQYF
TRBD1	14	NA	TRBJ2-7	TRBV5-1	TGCGCCAGCAGCGTCGGGACAGCAGGCTACGAGCAGTACTTC	CASSVGTAGYEQYF
TRBD2	16	NA	TRBJ2-3	TRBV11-2	TGTGCCAGCAGCTTCGGTCGCGGGAGGGGCACAGATACGCAGTATTTT	CASSFGRGRGTDTQYF
NA	15	many	TRBJ2-3	TRBV12-3/TRBV12-4	TGTGCCAGCAGTGTGGGCGTCTCTAGCACAGATACGCAGTATTTT	CASSVGVSSTDTQYF
TRBD1	14	few	TRBJ1-6	TRBV2	TGTGCCAGCACCCAGCGTGACAGGGGTTCACCCCTCCACTTT	CASTQRDRGSPLHF
NA	15	NA	TRBJ2-7	TRBV6-1	TGTGCCAGCAGTGAAGAGGGTACTGGTTCCTACGAGCAGTACTTC	CASSEEGTGSYEQYF
NA	12	few	TRBJ2-1	TRBV19	TGTGCCAGTAGTATTACGCGTAATGAGCAGTTCTTC	CASSITRNEQFF
TRBD1	16	medium-sized	TRBJ1-3	TRBV5-4	TGTGCCAGCAGCTTGGAACCGGGACAGCCTGGAAACACCATATATTTT	CASSLEPGQPGNTIYF
NA	17	NA	TRBJ2-1	TRBV28	TGTGCCAGCAGTTCCCCAGCAGGGATCGGCTCCTACAATGAGCAGTTCTTC	CASSSPAGIGSYNEQFF
TRBD1	14	many	TRBJ2-3	TRBV18	TGTGCCAGCTCACCGGACAGGGTCACAGATACGCAGTATTTT	CASSPDRVTDTQYF
NA	15	NA	TRBJ2-7	TRBV6-1	TGTGCCAGCAGTGAAGCGCACGGGGGCTCCTACGAGCAGTACTTC	CASSEAHGGSYEQYF
TRBD1	15	medium-sized	TRBJ2-1	TRBV20-1	TGCAGTGCTAGAGATGGGACAGAGAGTTACAATGAGCAGTTCTTC	CSARDGTESYNEQFF
NA	15	medium-sized	TRBJ2-7	TRBV20-1	TGCAGTGCTAGAGATACGAGGCAAAGCTCCTACGAGCAGTACTTC	CSARDTRQSSYEQYF
NA	13	few	TRBJ1-2	TRBV19	TGTGCCAGTAGTCCAGGGATAGCCTATGGCTACACCTTC	CASSPGIAYGYTF